This is a list of T cell receptor beta chains from one sample in a study of CD8 T cells in Susac syndrome. TCRdb re-called the immunoSEQ multiplex PCR reads through MiXCR, storing one row per CDR3 protein. The sample includes 71,000 or so distinct CDR3 sequences, 93% seen only once; the top ten take roughly 0.15%. Sample: CD4+ T cells from PBMCs. The receptor source for this set is a human donor with Susac syndrome. CDR3s include the opening cysteine and the closing phenylalanine or tryptophan.

j_call | v_call | cdr3_aa
TRBJ2-3 | TRBV6-5 | CASSIDRVTDTQYF
TRBJ2-3 | TRBV7-2 | CASSFRAGGPGDTQYF
TRBJ2-2 | TRBV4-2 | CASSQPTGELFF
TRBJ2-1 | TRBV20-1 | CSARGDTQYNEQFF
TRBJ2-7 | TRBV20-1 | CSARSGTTSYEQYF
TRBJ2-2 | TRBV12-3/TRBV12-4 | CASSFRQGNGELFF
TRBJ2-5 | TRBV20-1 | CSAGTGNGETQYF
TRBJ2-7 | TRBV27 | CASSTWESYEQYF
TRBJ1-2 | TRBV20-1 | CSAIRDPRTGYTF
TRBJ1-1 | TRBV7-2 | CASSLAPGVGTEAFF
TRBJ2-7 | TRBV28 | CASSPAEVRVYEQYF
TRBJ2-4 | TRBV29-1 | CSGTGESSIQYF
TRBJ1-1 | TRBV30 | CAWSDPRQVNRGAEAFF
TRBJ2-5 | TRBV4-3 | CASSLHYPGLAGEETQYF
TRBJ2-7 | TRBV18 | CASSPGDHTYEQYF
TRBJ2-7 | TRBV18 | CASSPGGEQYF
TRBJ2-3 | TRBV19 | CASSIAGGYTDTQYF
TRBJ2-1 | TRBV14 | CASSHLGPNEQFF
TRBJ1-1 | TRBV7-2 | CASSLMTGLNTEAFF
TRBJ2-5 | TRBV7-2 | CASSLDRKIGTQYF
TRBJ1-6 | TRBV5-6 | CASSLVMAIGEPYNSPLHF
TRBJ1-5 | TRBV20-1 | CSAATGSQPQHF
TRBJ2-3 | TRBV28 | CASSRGASTQYF
TRBJ2-7 | TRBV20-1 | CSATSGGAYEQYF
TRBJ1-2 | TRBV7-9 | CASSRDGGYTF
TRBJ2-2 | TRBV20-1 | CSARSQGTRRTGELFF
TRBJ2-7 | TRBV4-1 | CASSPTGTGAYEQYF
TRBJ1-6 | TRBV7-8 | CASSLDTVGPQSPLHF
TRBJ2-5 | TRBV23-1 | CASSPTPVCETQYF
TRBJ2-2 | TRBV5-1 | CASSLRTGVSNTGELFF
TRBJ2-5 | TRBV19 | CASSSNQATGEETQYF
TRBJ2-2 | TRBV4-2 | CASSQDGLAGGPRTGELFF
TRBJ2-7 | TRBV6-5 | CASSYSIGDGYEQYF
TRBJ2-7 | TRBV4-2 | CASSQDDRPNYEQYF
TRBJ2-7 | TRBV2 | CASTTSGTNYEQYF
TRBJ1-1 | TRBV7-6 | CASSLVRGNTEAFF
TRBJ2-2 | TRBV7-9 | CASSLAFVTGELFF
TRBJ2-7 | TRBV19 | CASRGQGPYEQYF
TRBJ2-7 | TRBV7-9 | CASSLISGGSYEQYF
TRBJ2-2 | TRBV4-3 | CASSRHSRGSNTGELFF
TRBJ2-1 | TRBV5-4 | CASSSDRGYEQFF
TRBJ2-7 | TRBV7-2 | CASSFSSGTGRGDEQYF
TRBJ2-3 | TRBV28 | CASSLGQGSTDTQYF
TRBJ2-7 | TRBV11-3 | CASSSRTGPEQYF
TRBJ2-1 | TRBV5-8 | CASSSDRATEQFF
TRBJ1-5 | TRBV19 | CASGANDRISNQPQHF
TRBJ2-5 | TRBV2 | CASSEETQYF
TRBJ2-5 | TRBV30 | CALVKLGRGETQYF
TRBJ2-7 | TRBV20-1 | CSGPGGLTTYEQYF
TRBJ2-7 | TRBV19 | CASSIDLISYEQYF
TRBJ2-7 | TRBV29-1 | CSAGQGGEQYF
TRBJ2-1 | TRBV6-6 | CASGAGQSYNEQFF
TRBJ1-3 | TRBV28 | CASREGHSGNTIYF
TRBJ2-7 | TRBV28 | CASSSPAREYF
TRBJ2-3 | TRBV6-2/TRBV6-3 | CASSYGSGGTDTQYF
TRBJ1-6 | TRBV7-2 | CASSLDRYPNSPLHF
TRBJ2-3 | TRBV5-4 | CASSPRLAITDTQYF
TRBJ1-2 | TRBV20-1 | CSAPDIEGDYGYTF
TRBJ2-3 | TRBV7-2 | CASSSGTGGWDTQYF